Below, 2 T cell receptor beta chains from the same sample are listed, as sequenced in a study of shared clonotypes between healthy human individuals (dated by TCRdb to 2018 to 2020). Preparation of the library involved the immunoSEQ multiplex PCR assay. TCRdb's version of the immuneACCESS table is confined to in-frame rearrangements and falls short of the full clone set. An unresolved V gene accounts for under half of the shortfall where checked; the remainder is of unknown origin. This sample is represented by around 2.5 million clones; 93% of them were singletons. The ten largest clonotypes hold approximately 0.36% of the sample. Specimen: naive CD4+ T cells from PBMCs. Read against the paper, the sample's cell subset or site label means: CD45RA+ positively selected. The receptor set was obtained from a man between 18 and 35 years old in good health. Some clones in this sample may be carry-over from other donors' samples.

As concerns this clone: The same CDR3 also results from other DNA sequences found in this sample. The CDR3 DNA follows: TGTGCCAGCAGTGCAGATATGAACACTGAAGCTTTCTTT. The encoded protein is CASSADMNTEAFF. V and J are TRBV2 and TRBJ1-1, with D uncertain. Deletions cut 4 bases from V and 0 bases from J, with 6 bases between. Germline CDR1 and CDR2: SNHLY and FYNNEI. This CDR3 comprises 13 residues.

The V and J genes are TRBV27 and TRBJ2-7, with TRBD1 matching 8 bases. V trimming: 5 bases; J trimming: 0 bases; junction bases outside the gene matches: 9. Germline lookup yields CDR1 MNHEY and CDR2 SMNVEV (reference sequence). This CDR3 is built from 16 residues. CDR3 sequence (DNA): TGTGCCAGCAGTGCCTACAGGGGGATTACCTCCTACGAGCAGTACTTC. The encoded protein is CASSAYRGITSYEQYF.